This entry features one T cell receptor (beta chain) sequence. The sample belongs to a study of blood T cell repertoires in COVID-19. As for the study in general: The cDNA or gDNA used as material had been derived from T cells, B-cell-depleted T cells, or PBMCs.

Donors were grouped by their self-reported clinical history. Donors of Cohort 3 who recovered were those that had two negative PCRs, clearance, or symptom resolution. TCRdb keeps only in-frame clones here, not all; method: immunoSEQ multiplex PCR. The sample holds hundreds of thousands of clones; 75% to 90% are singletons and the top ten take 1.1%. The CDR3 has 15 residues. Germline CDR1 and CDR2: SGHTA and FQGNSA. The V and J ends lost 0 bases and 5 bases, in that order; junction bases with no gene match: 4. The clonotype was recovered from a man aged 30 to 39 who had recovered from COVID-19. Sample: PBMCs or T cells enriched from blood (not recorded which). J is TRBJ2-1 and V is TRBV7-2; TRBD2 aligns across 7 bases. CDR3 DNA: TGTGCCAGCAGCTTAGCCAGACTAGCCGACAATGAGCAGTTCTTC. As protein: CASSLARLADNEQFF.